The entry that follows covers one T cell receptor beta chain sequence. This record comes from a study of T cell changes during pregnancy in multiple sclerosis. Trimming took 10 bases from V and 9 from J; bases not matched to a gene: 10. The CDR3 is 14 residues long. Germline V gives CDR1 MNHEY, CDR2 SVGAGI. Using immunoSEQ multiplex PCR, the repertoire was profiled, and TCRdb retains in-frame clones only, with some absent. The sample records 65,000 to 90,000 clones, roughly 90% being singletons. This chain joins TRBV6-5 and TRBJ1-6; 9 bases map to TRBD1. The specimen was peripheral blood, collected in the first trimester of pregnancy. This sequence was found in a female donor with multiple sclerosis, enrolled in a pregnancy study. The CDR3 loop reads CATFTGTGSSPLHF. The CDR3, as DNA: TGTGCCACATTTACCGGGACAGGGAGTTCACCCCTCCACTTT.